The 8 T cell receptor beta chains below were found in one sample sequenced in a study of cytomegalovirus exposure and HLA in healthy donors. Primers: 60 Vbeta forward and 13 Jbeta reverse. The protocol was immunoSEQ multiplex PCR, while the TCRdb copy is restricted to in-frame clones and leaves out a portion. The table has about 140,000 clones, around 80% seen once; the top ten hold 3% to 3.5%. Sequencing input: PBMCs. These receptor sequences come from a man younger than 30 in good health and CMV-seropositive.

The V call is TRBV9, the J call TRBJ1-2; 7 bases align to TRBD1. The ends lost 0 bases at V and 4 bases at J; junction bases unmatched: 12. The CDR3 covers 17 residues. Germline CDR1 SGDLS, CDR2 YYNGEE. The CDR3 coding sequence is TGTGCCAGCAGCGTAGGGACAGGTCGGGGGAGGTCCTATGGCTACACCTTC. Protein product: CASSVGTGRGRSYGYTF.

The rearrangement links TRBV27 to TRBJ2-7; TRBD1 aligns across 8 bases. There are 14 residues in the CDR3. J gave up 3 bases and V 6 bases, and 7 bases lay outside the gene matches. The V gene's germline CDR1 is MNHEY and CDR2 SMNVEV (reference sequence). The CDR3 coding sequence is TGTGCCAGCAGGCAACTGACAGGGGTCTACGAGCAGTACTTC. Translating gives CASRQLTGVYEQYF.

J is TRBJ1-1 and V is TRBV6-6; a possible D gene is TRBD1 (5 bases). The V gene lost 7 bases and the J gene lost 6 bases, with 18 bases spanning the gap. This CDR3 contains 14 residues. From germline, CDR1 is MNHNY and CDR2 SVGAGI (reference sequence). CDR3 nucleotide sequence: TGTGCCAGCATCCCGCGGGGCAGGGTGGCTGAAGCTTTCTTT. Amino acids: CASIPRGRVAEAFF.

The V and J genes are TRBV5-1 and TRBJ1-2, with unresolved D. CDR3 length equals 13 residues. Trimming took 2 bases from V and 8 from J, leaving 13 bases between them. Germline CDR1 SGHRS, CDR2 YFSETQ. CDR3 sequence reads: CASSLGADGGYTF. CDR3 sequence (DNA): TGCGCCAGCAGCTTAGGAGCGGATGGCGGCTACACCTTC.

With respect to this clone: The sample carries other DNA sequences with the same CDR3. The gene calls are TRBV4-1 and TRBJ1-1, with D uncertain. From germline, CDR1 is MGHRA and CDR2 YSYEKL. The V end lost 1 base, the J end lost 0 bases, and 12 bases lay between the germline ends. The CDR3 consists of 16 residues. The CDR3 nucleotides are TGCGCCAGCAGCCAAGGAGGTGGAGGGATGAACACTGAAGCTTTCTTT. This gives the protein CASSQGGGGMNTEAFF.

The chain employs TRBV27 and TRBJ2-1, with 10 bases identical to TRBD2. Germline CDR1 is MNHEY and CDR2 is SMNVEV (reference sequence). V shed 8 bases, J shed 4 bases, and the junction held 11 bases outside the gene matches. The CDR3 covers 16 residues. CDR3 DNA sequence: TGTGCCAGCGTCCGCCAAGTAGCGGGGGGATACAATGAGCAGTTCTTC. This codes for CASVRQVAGGYNEQFF.

The chain is built from TRBV19 and TRBJ2-3; no clear D gene. V lost 3 bases, J lost 1 base, and 5 bases lay in between. The CDR3 is 13 residues long. CDR1 is LNHDA, CDR2 SQIVND, per germline (reference sequence). The CDR3 here is CASSISGTDTQYF. The CDR3 nucleotides read TGTGCCAGTAGTATTTCGGGCACAGATACGCAGTATTTT. The variable domain in full, with the rest retrieved from reference TRBV19 and TRBJ2-3, is DGGITQSPKYLFRKEGQNVTLSCEQNLNHDAMYWYRQDPGQGLRLIYYSQIVNDFQKGDIAEGYSVSREKKESFPLTVTSAQKNPTAFYLCASSISGTDTQYFGPGTRLTVL.

This clone was counted once. The V call is TRBV18, the J call TRBJ1-1; tentatively, D is TRBD1 (5 bases). CDR3 length: 15 amino acids. The V and J ends lost 6 bases and 1 base respectively, with 15 bases between them. Germline assignment: CDR1 KGHSH and CDR2 LQKENI. The CDR3 coding sequence is TGTGCCAGCTCGCCGAGTCGGGGGACGAACACTGAAGCTTTCTTT. It codes for CASSPSRGTNTEAFF.